The rows below give T cell receptor beta chains drawn from one sample of a study of CD8 T cells in Susac syndrome. One entry per CDR3 protein results from TCRdb running MiXCR on the immunoSEQ multiplex PCR reads. The sample has some 210,000 distinct CDR3 sequences; around 93% are singletons. The sample comprised CD4+ T cells from PBMCs. Receptors originate from a human donor with Susac syndrome. Each CDR3 is given with its conserved first and last residue. The D gene is left open where the match is weak. Size values are once, few and many counts, or a class for expanded clones, and some rows have none.

V gene	clone size	J gene	D gene	CDR3 protein	CDR3 DNA
TRBV30	-	TRBJ2-3	-	CAWSVDLLSTDTQYF	TGTGCCTGGAGTGTAGATTTGCTCAGCACAGATACGCAGTATTTT
TRBV7-2	-	TRBJ2-5	-	CASSLQPQETQYF	TGTGCCAGCAGCTTGCAGCCTCAAGAGACCCAGTACTTC
TRBV12-3/TRBV12-4	-	TRBJ1-5	TRBD1	CASSMSRGLVQPQHF	TGTGCCAGCAGCATGAGCAGGGGGCTCGTCCAGCCCCAGCATTTT
TRBV5-1	-	TRBJ1-2	-	CASSLVPGIYGYTF	TGCGCCAGCAGCTTGGTTCCAGGCATCTATGGCTACACCTTC
TRBV5-1	-	TRBJ2-5	-	CASSPGRGFETQYF	TGCGCCAGCAGCCCAGGTCGGGGGTTCGAGACCCAGTACTTC
TRBV7-6	-	TRBJ2-2	-	CASRAAGAGTGELFF	TGTGCCAGCAGGGCGGCCGGGGCAGGTACCGGGGAGCTGTTTTTT
TRBV20-1	once	TRBJ2-1	-	CSARNLRDRSSSYNEQFF	TGCAGTGCTAGAAATCTAAGGGACCGTTCGAGCTCCTACAATGAGCAGTTCTTC
TRBV14	-	TRBJ2-3	-	CASSQDGASTDTQYF	TGTGCCAGCAGCCAGGACGGAGCGAGCACAGATACGCAGTATTTT
TRBV30	-	TRBJ2-6	-	CAWSPGLSSGANVLTF	TGTGCCTGGAGTCCGGGACTTTCCTCTGGGGCCAACGTCCTGACTTTC
TRBV29-1	-	TRBJ2-7	-	CSAAQGVSYEQYF	TGCAGCGCGGCACAGGGCGTCTCCTACGAGCAGTACTTC
TRBV2	-	TRBJ1-6	-	CASTQGGEYNSPLHF	TGTGCCAGCACCCAGGGTGGGGAGTATAATTCACCCCTCCACTTT
TRBV20-1	-	TRBJ2-2	-	CSAPGASNTGELFF	TGCAGTGCCCCAGGGGCCTCGAACACCGGGGAGCTGTTTTTT
TRBV20-1	-	TRBJ2-5	TRBD2	CSARAGTTEETQYF	TGCAGTGCTAGAGCCGGGACTACAGAAGAGACCCAGTACTTC
TRBV20-1	-	TRBJ1-4	-	CSASTSATNEKLFF	TGCAGTGCTAGTACGAGTGCAACTAATGAAAAACTGTTTTTT
TRBV25-1	once	TRBJ1-1	-	CASRHAHTEAFF	TGTGCCAGCAGGCACGCTCACACTGAAGCTTTCTTT
TRBV18	-	TRBJ1-1	-	CASSPGGLDTEAFF	TGTGCCAGCTCACCAGGAGGGTTGGACACTGAAGCTTTCTTT
TRBV19	once	TRBJ2-6	TRBD1	CASSQTGAGANVLTF	TGTGCCAGTAGTCAAACAGGGGCCGGGGCCAACGTCCTGACTTTC
TRBV29-1	-	TRBJ2-3	-	CSVEGRLGPGDTQYF	TGCAGCGTTGAAGGTCGGCTGGGGCCCGGAGATACGCAGTATTTT
TRBV29-1	-	TRBJ1-2	TRBD1	CSVGTGGSGYTF	TGCAGCGTTGGTACAGGGGGCTCTGGCTACACCTTC
TRBV11-3	-	TRBJ2-5	-	CASSLEGPSETQYF	TGTGCCAGCAGCTTAGAAGGACCATCAGAGACCCAGTACTTC
TRBV9	-	TRBJ2-7	TRBD2	CASSVGVRGGTYEQYF	TGTGCCAGCAGCGTAGGAGTTCGGGGGGGAACCTACGAGCAGTACTTC
TRBV7-9	-	TRBJ2-7	-	CASSSNYQEAAHEQYF	TGTGCCAGCAGCTCCAATTACCAGGAGGCGGCTCACGAGCAGTACTTC
TRBV25-1	-	TRBJ1-3	-	CASSFLQGNTIYF	TGTGCCAGCAGCTTTTTACAGGGTAACACCATATATTTT
TRBV12-5	-	TRBJ2-1	TRBD1	CASGSGTGHNEQFF	TGTGCTAGTGGTTCCGGGACAGGGCACAATGAGCAGTTCTTC
TRBV7-3	-	TRBJ1-1	-	CASSLMPINTEAFF	TGTGCCAGCAGCTTAATGCCAATAAACACTGAAGCTTTCTTT
TRBV6-5	-	TRBJ2-7	-	CASSPGDEQYF	TGTGCCAGCAGCCCGGGGGACGAGCAGTACTTC
TRBV2	-	TRBJ1-2	TRBD1	CASSAGTGRYGYTF	TGTGCCAGCAGTGCCGGGACAGGTCGATATGGCTACACCTTC
TRBV5-1	-	TRBJ2-7	-	CASFNRALSGEQYF	TGCGCCAGTTTCAACAGGGCCCTCTCCGGCGAGCAGTACTTC
TRBV18	-	TRBJ1-1	-	CASSPPGPMNTEAFF	TGTGCCAGCTCACCCCCAGGGCCAATGAACACTGAAGCTTTCTTT
TRBV9	once	TRBJ1-6	-	CASRGVRSPLHF	TGTGCCAGCAGGGGAGTTAGGTCACCCCTCCACTTT
TRBV20-1	-	TRBJ1-5	-	CSALRRGIGQPQHF	TGCAGTGCTCTACGTCGGGGAATAGGTCAGCCCCAGCATTTT
TRBV20-1	-	TRBJ2-3	-	CSAFGPTNADTQYF	TGCAGTGCTTTCGGACCAACCAACGCAGATACGCAGTATTTT
TRBV20-1	-	TRBJ2-6	TRBD1	CSAPRGPGANVLTF	TGCAGTGCCCCAAGGGGGCCTGGGGCCAACGTCCTGACTTTC
TRBV28	-	TRBJ1-4	-	CASSPPGNEKLFF	TGTGCCAGCAGTCCGCCCGGGAATGAAAAACTGTTTTTT
TRBV28	-	TRBJ2-2	-	CASNSGTYPTGELFF	TGTGCCAGCAATTCGGGTACCTATCCTACCGGGGAGCTGTTTTTT
TRBV14	-	TRBJ2-5	-	CASSQNFQETQYF	TGTGCCAGCAGCCAAAACTTCCAAGAGACCCAGTACTTC
TRBV7-9	-	TRBJ2-5	-	CASSLSSRQETQYF	TGTGCCAGCAGCTTAAGTTCGCGGCAAGAGACCCAGTACTTC
TRBV7-9	-	TRBJ2-5	-	CASSLGTLQETQYF	TGTGCCAGCAGCTTAGGGACTCTCCAAGAGACCCAGTACTTC
TRBV18	once	TRBJ1-5	-	CASSQGPSNQPQHF	TGTGCCAGCTCCCAGGGTCCTAGCAATCAGCCCCAGCATTTT
TRBV20-1	-	TRBJ2-1	-	CSAAGAPHSYNEQFF	TGCAGTGCTGCCGGTGCTCCTCACTCCTACAATGAGCAGTTCTTC
TRBV18	once	TRBJ2-7	TRBD1	CASSLIPVQGGTYEQYF	TGTGCCAGCTCACTGATACCTGTACAGGGGGGTACCTACGAGCAGTACTTC
TRBV9	-	TRBJ2-2	-	CASSVGGTNTGELFF	TGTGCCAGCAGCGTCGGGGGAACGAACACCGGGGAGCTGTTTTTT